The 19 T cell receptor beta chains below were found in one sample sequenced in a study of regulatory T cells in long-lasting Graves disease. The time point is: newly diagnosed GD, antithyroid drugs for less than 3 months. Construction of the TCR library relied on RNA isolated from PBMCs. The TCR beta library used iRepertoire HTBI primers with Arm-PCR amplification of CDR3. One entry per CDR3 protein, called by TCRdb with MiXCR from the multiplex PCR reads. This table holds fewer than 550,000 distinct CDR3 sequences, roughly 17% found once. This sample was also put to use in a study of T cells in Graves' hyperthyroidism and ophthalmopathy.

Sequencing used peripheral blood mononuclear cells (PBMCs), obtained at new diagnosis, from a patient treated with antithyroid drugs. These receptors came from a woman aged 18-30 years with Graves disease.

V gene TRBV18 combines with J gene TRBJ2-5; no clear D gene. The V and J ends lost 3 bases and 5 bases respectively, with 10 bases between them. The CDR3 contains 13 residues. From germline, CDR1 is KGHSH and CDR2 LQKENI. The CDR3 sequence: CASSPDSLETQYF. The CDR3 DNA follows: TGTGCCAGCTCACCGGATTCTTTGGAGACCCAGTACTTC.

This clonotype occurred many times. The chain has TRBV24-1 and TRBJ2-7, with TRBD1 identical over 9 bases. J was trimmed by 0 bases and V by 9 bases; bases with no gene match: 2. CDR1 and CDR2 from the germline V gene are KGHDR and SFDVKD. There are 13 residues in the CDR3. CDR3 region: CATGQGNSYEQYF. The CDR3 DNA follows: TGTGCCACCGGACAGGGGAACTCCTACGAGCAGTACTTC.

The chain couples TRBV7-3 to TRBJ2-1, with D perhaps matching TRBD1 (7 bases). V lost 2 bases, J lost 2 bases, and 10 bases lay in between. Germline V gives CDR1 SGHTA, CDR2 FQGTGA. This CDR3 spans 15 amino acids. The CDR3 DNA is TGTGCCAGCAGCTTACAGGGGGGCCCCTACAATGAGCAGTTCTTC. It translates to CASSLQGGPYNEQFF.

In this sample, this clonotype turned up many times. CDR3 in DNA: TGCGCCAGCAGCCTGATAGCGGGGCCCAATGAGCAGTTCTTC. Translation: CASSLIAGPNEQFF. The rearrangement links TRBV5-1 to TRBJ2-1, with 8 bases fitting TRBD2. The CDR3 extends over 14 amino acids. With 4 bases clipped from V and 6 bases from J, the junction kept 6 bases outside the gene matches. Germline lookup yields CDR1 SGHRS and CDR2 YFSETQ.

The J gene is TRBJ1-4, the V gene TRBV4-1; D remains unclear. The CDR3 length is 13 residues. Trimming cost V 1 base and J 8 bases, with 8 bases left between them. Germline V gives CDR1 MGHRA, CDR2 YSYEKL. Here the CDR3 DNA reads TGCGCCAGCAGCCAAGTGGAGGAAGAAAAACTGTTTTTT. This sequence encodes CASSQVEEEKLFF.

The CDR3 region is CASSLRTGISNEQYF. The DNA for the CDR3 is TGTGCCAGCAGCCTTCGGACAGGGATTTCCAACGAGCAGTACTTC. The chain carries TRBV6-1 and TRBJ2-7; 8 bases are a match to TRBD1. The length of the CDR3 is 15 residues. The trim removed 6 bases at V and 5 bases at J, leaving 12 bases unmatched. Germline-derived CDR1 and CDR2 are MNHNS and SASEGT.

This clonotype was counted a few times. The junction differs from germline at one of its ends, possibly a read error. The rearrangement joins TRBV9 to TRBJ1-1, with D perhaps matching TRBD1 (5 bases). The CDR3 length is 12 residues. CDR1 is SGDLS, CDR2 YYNGEE, per germline. CDR3 DNA sequence: TGTGCCAGCAGCGCCCTTCAGAGGGGCGCAAAATTT. Protein product: CASSALQRGAKF.

The J gene is TRBJ2-1, the V gene TRBV6-2 or TRBV6-3, with TRBD1 matching 11 bases. Germline values: CDR1 MNHEY, CDR2 SVGEGT. Trimming cost V 0 bases and J 7 bases; bases outside gene matches: 8. This CDR3 is built from 17 residues. In nucleotides, the CDR3 is TGTGCCAGCAGTTACTCGGACAGGGGGCATAATAAGAATGAGCAGTTCTTC. It codes for CASSYSDRGHNKNEQFF.

This clonotype came up many times. This sequence joins TRBV7-2 and TRBJ2-1; D not resolved. In germline, CDR1 is SGHTA, CDR2 FQGNSA. This CDR3 comprises 15 residues. The V end was cut by 5 bases, the J end by 0 bases, with 11 bases between. For the CDR3, the DNA is TGTGCCAGCAGCCCCAATATGGGCTCCTACAATGAGCAGTTCTTC. Translated, it gives CASSPNMGSYNEQFF.

The table lists this clonotype with a few counts. Written as DNA, the CDR3 is TGTGCCAGCAGCCCGTTAAAAAGAGGAGGGGAGAATCAGCCCCAGCATTTT. The encoded protein is CASSPLKRGGENQPQHF. The rearrangement uses TRBV4-2 and TRBJ1-5; D perhaps matches TRBD1 (5 bases). The ends were cut back, 4 bases at V and 4 bases at J, with 20 bases in the middle. The CDR3 spans 17 residues. CDR1 is LGHNA, CDR2 YNFKEQ, per germline.

This clonotype was counted between two and nine times. The V and J genes are TRBV19 and TRBJ1-1; TRBD1 matches at 7 bases. Trimming took 5 bases from V and 11 from J; bases not matched to a gene: 14. This CDR3 contains 14 residues. Germline CDR1 is LNHDA and CDR2 is SQIVND (reference sequence). The CDR3 here is CASSDYRGRTVAFF. CDR3 bases: TGTGCCAGTAGTGACTACAGGGGACGAACGGTTGCTTTCTTT.

This clonotype was detected many times. The chain carries TRBV10-2 and TRBJ2-7; D is uncertain. Trimming cost V 0 bases and J 0 bases, with 9 bases left between them. The CDR3 totals 15 residues. CDR1 is WSHSY, CDR2 SAAADI, per germline. The CDR3 region has the DNA TGCGCCAGCAGTGAGTCGTGGCGGAGCTCCTACGAGCAGTACTTC. This sequence encodes CASSESWRSSYEQYF.

This clonotype was seen at least ten times. The chain couples TRBV28 to TRBJ2-5; weak D call: TRBD2 (6 bases). The germline CDR1 and CDR2 sequences are MDHEN and SYDVKM. Trimming removed 0 bases from V and 2 bases from J, with 13 bases in between. The CDR3 runs 16 residues. The CDR3 bases are TGTGCCAGCAGTTTATGGGACTCCGGACTACAAGAGACCCAGTACTTC. Protein sequence: CASSLWDSGLQETQYF.

This clonotype was recorded at least ten times. The chain is built from TRBV19 and TRBJ2-3; D possibly corresponds to TRBD1 (5 bases). The CDR3 runs to 15 residues. CDR1 is LNHDA and CDR2 is SQIVND in the germline V gene (reference sequence). V shed 3 bases and J shed 4 bases, with 14 bases lying between them. CDR3 sequence reads: CASSITDSTADTQYF. CDR3 nucleotides: TGTGCCAGTAGTATCACCGACAGTACCGCAGATACGCAGTATTTT.

Comments on this clonotype: A much larger clone differs by one base, so this may be a read error. Because it lacks the conserved phenylalanine or tryptophan at the end, this CDR3 is likely a read error. V and J are TRBV6-6 and TRBJ2-5; 10 nucleotides match TRBD2. The ends lost 0 bases at V and 5 bases at J; junction bases unmatched: 6. CDR3 length: 16 residues. Germline CDR1 is MNHNY and CDR2 is SVGAGI (reference sequence). CDR3 sequence (DNA): TGTGCCAGCAGTTACTCGGGACTAGCGAGTGGGGAGACCCAGTACCTC. This codes for CASSYSGLASGETQYL.

The CDR3 DNA reads TGTGCCAGCAGCCCCTTCAGCGGGGCCAATGAGCAGTTCTTC. Its protein product is CASSPFSGANEQFF. V gene TRBV7-9 combines with J gene TRBJ2-1, with 7 bases lining up with TRBD2. Germline CDR1 is SEHNR and CDR2 is FQNEAQ (reference sequence). V was clipped by 5 bases and J by 6 bases; unmatched bases: 7. The CDR3 has 14 amino acids.

As concerns this clonotype: A single base separates this from a much larger clone, so it may be a read error. The chain combines TRBV6-1 with TRBJ2-1; 9 nucleotides agree with TRBD2. CDR3 size: 19 residues. CDR1 and CDR2 (germline): MNHNS, SASEGT. The CDR3 coding sequence is TGTGCCAGCAGTGGCCCGGAGACTAGCGGTGGAGTATGGAACAATAAGCAGTTCTTC. Its protein product is CASSGPETSGGVWNNKQFF.

This clonotype was picked up a small number of times. The rearrangement joins TRBV5-1 to TRBJ1-2; D may be TRBD1 (5 bases). The V end was cut by 2 bases, the J end by 4 bases, with 12 bases between. The CDR3 loop spans 14 amino acids. Germline CDR1 SGHRS, CDR2 YFSETQ. The CDR3 here is CASSFNQGAYGYTF. CDR3 nucleotides: TGCGCCAGCAGCTTCAATCAGGGTGCCTATGGCTACACCTTC.

This clonotype was seen only a few times. The J gene is TRBJ2-1, the V gene TRBV28, with D unclear. Trimming shortened V by 3 bases and J by 12 bases, and 12 bases separated the two germline ends. The CDR3 totals 12 residues. Germline-derived CDR1 and CDR2 are MDHEN and SYDVKM. The CDR3 reads CASSFDVGVQFF. The CDR3 coding sequence is TGTGCCAGCAGTTTTGACGTTGGGGTGCAGTTCTTC.